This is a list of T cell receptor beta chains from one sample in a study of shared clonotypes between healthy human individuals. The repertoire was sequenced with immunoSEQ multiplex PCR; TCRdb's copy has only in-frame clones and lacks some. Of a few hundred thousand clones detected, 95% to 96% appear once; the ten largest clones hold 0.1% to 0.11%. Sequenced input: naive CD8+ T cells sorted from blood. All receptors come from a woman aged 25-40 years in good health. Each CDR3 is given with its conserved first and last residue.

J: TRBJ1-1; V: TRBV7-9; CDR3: CASSGGVQTEAFF
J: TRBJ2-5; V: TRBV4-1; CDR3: CASSQNGMETQYF
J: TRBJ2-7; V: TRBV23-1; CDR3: CASQKPRVIEQYF
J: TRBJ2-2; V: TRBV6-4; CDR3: CASSEGLAGYTGELFF
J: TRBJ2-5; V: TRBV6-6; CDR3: CASTNRETQYF
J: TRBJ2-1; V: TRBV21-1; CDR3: CASSKVTSGEQFF
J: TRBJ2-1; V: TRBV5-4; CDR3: CASSAGDRVDEQFF
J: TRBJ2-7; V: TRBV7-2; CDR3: CASSPQNEQYF
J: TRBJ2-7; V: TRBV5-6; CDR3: CASSFGSGVYEQYF
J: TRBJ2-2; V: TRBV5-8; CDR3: CASSLGGQIGELFF
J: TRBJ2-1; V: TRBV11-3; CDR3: CASSFAGYEQFF
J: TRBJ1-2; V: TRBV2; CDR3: CASSDRGTNYGYTF
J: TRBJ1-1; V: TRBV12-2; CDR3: CASRLVGKNTEAFF
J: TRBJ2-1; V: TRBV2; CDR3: CASSVDAAYNEQFF
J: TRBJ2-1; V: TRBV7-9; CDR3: CASSPDGFGYNKEQFF
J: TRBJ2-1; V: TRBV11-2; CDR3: CASSLLAGGYNEQFF
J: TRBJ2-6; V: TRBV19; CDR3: CARTKRDGSGANVLTF
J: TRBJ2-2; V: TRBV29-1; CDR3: CSVVQGANTGELFF
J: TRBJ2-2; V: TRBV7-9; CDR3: CASSLAGRGAGELFF
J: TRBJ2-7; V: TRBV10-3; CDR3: CAISPGPTYEQYF
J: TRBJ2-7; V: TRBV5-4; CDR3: CASSSLYEQYF
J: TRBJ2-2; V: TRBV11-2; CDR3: CASSSGSGELFF
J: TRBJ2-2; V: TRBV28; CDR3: CAGGGTGELFF
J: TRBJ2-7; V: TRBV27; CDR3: CASSDGPSYEQYF
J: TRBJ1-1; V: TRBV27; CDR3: CASTTMGGATEAFF
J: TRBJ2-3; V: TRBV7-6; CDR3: CASRPGGTDTQYF
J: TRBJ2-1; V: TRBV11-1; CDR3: CASSPYVGLAGDNEQFF
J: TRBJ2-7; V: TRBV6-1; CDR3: CASSEIGVRRSGPYEQYF
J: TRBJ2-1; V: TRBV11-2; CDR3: CASSLGTDEQFF
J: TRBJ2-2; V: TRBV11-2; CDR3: CASSFRGSYTGELFF
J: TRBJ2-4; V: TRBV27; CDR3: CASSLSGQGGNIQYF
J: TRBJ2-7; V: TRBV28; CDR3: CASSQSGRQYEQYF
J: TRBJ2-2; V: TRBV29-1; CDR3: CSAGQGANTGELFF
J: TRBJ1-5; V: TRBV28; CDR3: CASSSTARNQPQHF
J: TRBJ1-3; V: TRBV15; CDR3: CATSREQGLLTGNTIYF
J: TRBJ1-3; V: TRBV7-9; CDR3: CASSQGEWVSGNTIYF
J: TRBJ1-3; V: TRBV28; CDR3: CASSLSLGNTIYF
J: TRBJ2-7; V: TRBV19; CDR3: CASTGTPHEQYF
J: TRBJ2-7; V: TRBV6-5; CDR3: CASSRQGRFSYEQYF
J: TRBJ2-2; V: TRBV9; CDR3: CASSADRGIAGAITGELFF
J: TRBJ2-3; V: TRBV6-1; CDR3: CASSGTGGITDTQYF
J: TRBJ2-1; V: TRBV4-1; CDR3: CASSQEGLAVYNEQFF
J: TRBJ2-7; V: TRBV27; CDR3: CASSWGQSYEQYF
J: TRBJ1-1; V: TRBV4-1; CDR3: CASSQTGGFSLEDTEAFF
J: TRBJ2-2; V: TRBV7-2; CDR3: CASSFFRDRGRFGELFF
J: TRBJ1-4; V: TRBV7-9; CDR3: CASSLGHRPTNEKLFF
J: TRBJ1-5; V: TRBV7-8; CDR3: CASSYNIGQGGDIGNQPQHF
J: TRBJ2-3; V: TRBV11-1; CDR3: CASSQDRAPGTDTQYF
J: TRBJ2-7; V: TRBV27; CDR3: CASSWDISGVGEQYF
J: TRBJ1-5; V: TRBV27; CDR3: CASSLMVWQPQHF
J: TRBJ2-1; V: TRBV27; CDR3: CASRSLTEQFF
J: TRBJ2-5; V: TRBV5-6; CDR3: CASSTSQGKETQYF
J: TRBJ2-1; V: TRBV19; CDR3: CASSSLIAGGNNEQFF
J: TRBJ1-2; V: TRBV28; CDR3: CASSLTVSSYGYTF